The entry below describes one TCR beta chain. Methods used by the authors: Amplification of reference gene primers was used by the study to estimate nucleated cell counts. TCRdb keeps only in-frame clones here, not all; method: immunoSEQ multiplex PCR. V, J and clone size reflect that table, while D and trimming were determined from the DNA. The data hold approximately 140,000 clones, with about 85% observed a single time. V lost 3 bases and J lost 4; bases outside the gene matches: 8. The CDR3 has 17 residues. Germline CDR1 is SGHTA and CDR2 is FQGNSA. This sample is part of a study of blood T cell repertoires in COVID-19. Study-wide background: Acute and convalescent COVID-19 samples came from the United States, Italy and Spain. PBMCs, B-cell-depleted T cells, or T cells provided the cDNA or gDNA that made up the material.

This sequence joins TRBV7-2 and TRBJ2-3; 12 bases align to TRBD2. This receptor was obtained from a human donor in a cohort sampled during active COVID-19. What was sequenced was peripheral blood. CDR3 loop: CASSFGRTSGIADTQYF. CDR3 sequence (DNA): TGTGCCAGCAGCTTTGGACGGACTAGCGGGATTGCAGATACGCAGTATTTT. Variable domain in full (rest from reference TRBV7-2 and TRBJ2-3): GAGVSQSPSNKVTEKGKDVELRCDPISGHTALYWYRQSLGQGLEFLIYFQGNSAPDKSGLPSDRFSAERTGGSVSTLTIQRTQQEDSAVYLCASSFGRTSGIADTQYFGPGTRLTVL.